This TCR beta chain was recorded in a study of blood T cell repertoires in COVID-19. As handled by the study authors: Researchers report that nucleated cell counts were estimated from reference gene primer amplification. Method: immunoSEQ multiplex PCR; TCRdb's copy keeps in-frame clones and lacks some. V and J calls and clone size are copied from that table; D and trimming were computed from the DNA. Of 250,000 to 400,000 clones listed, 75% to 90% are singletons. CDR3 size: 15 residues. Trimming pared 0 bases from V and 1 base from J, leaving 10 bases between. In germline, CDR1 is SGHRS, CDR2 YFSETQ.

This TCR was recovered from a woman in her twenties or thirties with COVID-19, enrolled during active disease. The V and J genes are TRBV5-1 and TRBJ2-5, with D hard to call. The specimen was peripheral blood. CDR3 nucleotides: TGCGCCAGCAGCTTGGATACTGGTCCCCAAGAGACCCAGTACTTC. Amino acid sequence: CASSLDTGPQETQYF.